Reported below is one TCR beta chain. The data derive from a study of shared clonotypes between healthy human individuals. The V and J ends lost 6 bases and 5 bases, in that order; junction bases with no gene match: 9. The CDR3 extends over 13 amino acids. The germline gives CDR1 SQVTM, CDR2 ANQGSEA. Generated by immunoSEQ multiplex PCR, the TCRdb table keeps only in-frame clones and is missing some. This repertoire shows about 560,000 clones, roughly four fifths found once; its top ten account for about 12%. The receptor comes from a woman aged 40 to 55 in good health. Some clones in this sample may be carry-over from other donors' samples. The J gene is TRBJ2-7, the V gene TRBV29-1, with 8 bases that match TRBD1. Sample: PBMCs. The chain's CDR3 is CSVNPQGADEQYF. Here the CDR3 DNA reads TGCAGCGTGAATCCGCAGGGGGCCGACGAGCAGTACTTC.